The 29 T cell receptor beta chains given below trace back to one sample, sequenced in a study of blood T cell repertoires in COVID-19. Assay used: immunoSEQ multiplex PCR; TCRdb lists only in-frame clones, some missing. The table shows 65,000 to 100,000 clones, with approximately 78% occurring only once. Source material: peripheral blood. These receptors came from a woman of 80 years or more with acute or convalescent COVID-19.

This chain connects TRBV3-1 (or the pseudogene TRBV3-2) to TRBJ1-3; D remains unclear. From germline, CDR1 is LGHDT and CDR2 YNNKEL (reference sequence). This CDR3 contains 16 residues. Trimming took off 1 base at V and 4 bases at J, with 14 bases between the two ends. DNA for the CDR3: TGTGCCAGCAGCCAAGTTTTCCTCTTTTCGGGAAACACCATATATTTT. It translates to CASSQVFLFSGNTIYF.

The chain joins TRBV7-2 to TRBJ1-2; D unclear. The CDR3 length is 13 residues. Germline CDR1 and CDR2: SGHTA and FQGNSA. The V end lost 2 bases, the J end lost 8 bases, and 12 bases lay between the germline ends. The CDR3 spells CASSLMGVGGYTF. In nucleotides, the CDR3 is TGTGCCAGCAGCTTAATGGGCGTTGGCGGCTACACCTTC.

The V gene is TRBV2, the J gene TRBJ2-3; D is ambiguous. CDR1 is SNHLY, CDR2 FYNNEI, per germline. The CDR3 totals 15 residues. V lost 9 bases and J 2 bases, leaving 18 bases between the germline ends. The CDR3 spells CARALKHINTDTQYF. The CDR3 DNA is TGTGCCAGAGCCTTAAAGCATATCAACACAGATACGCAGTATTTT.

The chain combines TRBV7-2 with TRBJ1-1; 7 bases align to TRBD1. The CDR3 loop spans 13 amino acids. Germline trimming cut 6 bases from V and 4 bases from J; bases unmatched to any gene: 5. Germline CDR1 reads SGHTA; CDR2 reads FQGNSA. The CDR3 nucleotides are TGTGCCAGCAGACCCTCAGGGGGCACTGAAGCTTTCTTT. As protein: CASRPSGGTEAFF.

The chain links TRBV9 to TRBJ2-3; D is ambiguous. CDR3 length: 15 amino acids. Germline values: CDR1 SGDLS, CDR2 YYNGEE. V was clipped by 0 bases and J by 0 bases, with 8 bases between them. In nucleotides, the CDR3 is TGTGCCAGCAGCGTAGTTCCTTCGAGCACAGATACGCAGTATTTT. Amino acids: CASSVVPSSTDTQYF.

This chain uses TRBV5-6 with TRBJ2-1; D is perhaps TRBD1 (6 bases). In germline, CDR1 is SGHDT, CDR2 YYEEEE. V lost 7 bases and J 0 bases, leaving 17 bases between the germline ends. There are 16 residues in the CDR3. The CDR3 nucleotides are TGTGCCAGCGCCGAATGGCAGGGGACCTCCTACAATGAGCAGTTCTTC. Protein sequence: CASAEWQGTSYNEQFF.

This chain connects TRBV7-2 to TRBJ2-7; D might be TRBD2 (5 bases). V dropped 5 bases and J dropped 1 base, with 18 bases sitting between them. There are 16 residues in the CDR3. Germline loops: CDR1 SGHTA, CDR2 FQGNSA. CDR3: CASSALSRVGSYEQYF. CDR3 nucleotide sequence: TGTGCCAGCAGCGCCCTTTCGAGGGTAGGGTCCTACGAGCAGTACTTC.

V and J are TRBV5-6 and TRBJ1-1; 10 bases line up with TRBD1. This CDR3 is 16 amino acids long. CDR1 and CDR2 from the germline V gene are SGHDT and YYEEEE. The V segment lost 0 bases and the J segment 0 bases; nucleotides outside the gene matches: 2. The CDR3 DNA follows: TGTGCCAGCAGCTTGGCGGGACAGGGGATGAACACTGAAGCTTTCTTT. It codes for CASSLAGQGMNTEAFF.

The CDR3 protein is CASSFWTSGGNEQFF. CDR3 DNA: TGTGCCAGCAGCTTTTGGACTAGCGGGGGGAATGAGCAGTTCTTC. The rearrangement links TRBV7-9 to TRBJ2-1, with TRBD2 matching over 14 bases. Germline CDR1 is SEHNR and CDR2 is FQNEAQ (reference sequence). The CDR3 extends over 15 amino acids. V shed 3 bases and J 7 bases; nucleotides not matched to a gene: 2.

The chain links TRBV15 to TRBJ2-3, with D possibly being TRBD2 (6 bases). Germline V gene data show CDR1 as LNHNV and CDR2 as YYDKDF (reference sequence). The germline V and J ends were trimmed by 0 bases and 1 base, with 8 bases remaining between them. The CDR3 contains 15 residues. CDR3 in DNA: TGTGCCACCAGCAGAGAGGCGGGGCGCACAGATACGCAGTATTTT. It translates to CATSREAGRTDTQYF.

This clone was found a few times. This sequence joins TRBV4-2 and TRBJ1-4, with a possible D match to TRBD1 (5 bases). Looked up from germline, CDR1 is LGHNA and CDR2 is YNFKEQ. Trimming cost V 1 base and J 0 bases, with 6 bases left between them. The CDR3 is 15 residues long. The CDR3 DNA follows: TGTGCCAGCAGCCAAGCGGGGGCAACTAATGAAAAACTGTTTTTT. Translation gives CASSQAGATNEKLFF.

The chain is built from TRBV2 and TRBJ2-6, with 9 positions matching TRBD1. This CDR3 is 17 amino acids long. V was pared by 4 bases and J by 0 bases, with 4 bases of the junction left unmatched. The germline CDR1 and CDR2 sequences are SNHLY and FYNNEI. This CDR3 reads CASSVGQGYSGANVLTF. The CDR3 coding sequence is TGTGCCAGCAGTGTCGGACAGGGGTACTCTGGGGCCAACGTCCTGACTTTC.

The chain carries TRBV19 and TRBJ2-7; TRBD1 aligns across 9 bases. The CDR3 has 16 amino acids. V was pared by 5 bases and J by 2 bases, with 10 bases of the junction left unmatched. Germline V gene data show CDR1 as LNHDA and CDR2 as SQIVND (reference sequence). CDR3 protein: CASSSPGQGKAYEQYF. In DNA form, the CDR3 reads TGTGCCAGTAGTTCGCCGGGACAGGGCAAGGCCTACGAGCAGTACTTC. Full variable domain (rest looked up from reference TRBV19 and TRBJ2-7): DGGITQSPKYLFRKEGQNVTLSCEQNLNHDAMYWYRQDPGQGLRLIYYSQIVNDFQKGDIAEGYSVSREKKESFPLTVTSAQKNPTAFYLCASSSPGQGKAYEQYFGPGTRLTVT.

As for this clone: Mismatch with germline at one junction end may stem from a read error. The chain is built from TRBV3-1 (or the pseudogene TRBV3-2) and TRBJ2-2; 9 bases align to TRBD2. Looked up from germline, CDR1 is LGHDT and CDR2 is YNNKEL (reference sequence). The CDR3 contains 18 residues. CDR3 protein: CARSQDGRGGRGTGELFF. As DNA, the CDR3 is TGTGCCCGCAGCCAAGATGGGCGGGGGGGCCGGGGCACCGGGGAGCTGTTTTTT.

CDR3 loop: CASSVDDRNTEAFF. The CDR3 DNA sequence: TGTGCCAGCAGCGTAGATGACAGGAACACTGAAGCTTTCTTT. The chain is built from TRBV9 and TRBJ1-1, with D possibly matching TRBD1 (5 bases). Per the germline V gene, CDR1 is SGDLS and CDR2 is YYNGEE. V lost 0 bases, J lost 1 base, and 7 bases lay in between. The CDR3 covers 14 residues.

The chain employs TRBV28 and TRBJ1-1, with unresolved D. The CDR3 is made up of 14 amino acids. V lost 6 bases to trimming and J lost 0 bases, with 11 bases between them. CDR1 and CDR2 from the germline V gene are MDHEN and SYDVKM. The CDR3 DNA sequence: TGTGCCAGCAGCCAAACTATCATGAACACTGAAGCTTTCTTT. The encoded protein is CASSQTIMNTEAFF. The whole variable domain, filled in from reference TRBV28 and TRBJ1-1, reads DVKVTQSSRYLVKRTGEKVFLECVQDMDHENMFWYRQDPGLGLRLIYFSYDVKMKEKGDIPEGYSVSREKKERFSLILESASTNQTSMYLCASSQTIMNTEAFFGQGTRLTVV.

This chain links TRBV7-9 with TRBJ2-7; D unclear. The V and J ends lost 4 bases and 1 base respectively, with 11 bases between them. Per germline, CDR1 SEHNR and CDR2 FQNEAQ (reference sequence). This CDR3 region has 14 residues. The CDR3 DNA reads TGTGCCAGCAGCTCTCTGGCGGCGTCCTACGAGCAGTACTTC. Translation gives CASSSLAASYEQYF.

This sequence joins TRBV7-8 and TRBJ1-3, with D possibly matching TRBD1 (5 bases). This CDR3 region has 15 residues. The V end lost 3 bases, the J end lost 0 bases, and 9 bases lay between the germline ends. CDR1 SGHVS and CDR2 FQNEAQ come from the germline V gene. CDR3 protein: CASSFNGGSGNTIYF. CDR3 DNA sequence: TGTGCCAGCAGCTTTAACGGGGGCTCTGGAAACACCATATATTTT.

The V and J genes are TRBV7-2 and TRBJ2-7; TRBD1 aligns across 9 bases. V gave up 5 bases and J gave up 2 bases; unmatched junction bases: 7. Per germline, CDR1 SGHTA and CDR2 FQGNSA. The CDR3 extends over 15 amino acids. The CDR3 loop is CASSPAGTGPYEQYF. CDR3 coding DNA: TGTGCCAGCAGCCCAGCCGGGACAGGGCCCTACGAGCAGTACTTC.

The rearrangement links TRBV12-5 to TRBJ1-2; tentatively, D is TRBD1 (5 bases). The CDR3 sequence is 13 residues long. V was pared by 0 bases and J by 7 bases, with 9 bases between. Germline CDR1 and CDR2: LGHNT and FRNRAP. CDR3 DNA: TGTGCTAGTGGTTTGGTACAGGAATCTGGCTACACCTTC. Amino acid sequence: CASGLVQESGYTF.

The chain carries TRBV28 and TRBJ1-1, with 11 positions matching TRBD1. The CDR3 is 17 residues long. Looked up from germline, CDR1 is MDHEN and CDR2 is SYDVKM. J was trimmed by 1 base and V by 1 base; bases with no gene match: 5. CDR3 sequence: CASSLSGQGAGNTEAFF. In DNA, the CDR3 is TGTGCCAGCAGTTTATCAGGACAGGGGGCTGGGAACACTGAAGCTTTCTTT.

The chain couples TRBV9 to TRBJ2-7; 7 bases line up with TRBD1. The CDR3 consists of 15 residues. CDR1 and CDR2 (germline): SGDLS, YYNGEE. Trimming cost V 2 bases and J 1 base; bases outside gene matches: 6. CDR3 sequence (DNA): TGTGCCAGCAGCGTCGGGACAGCCCCTTCCTACGAGCAGTACTTC. Protein: CASSVGTAPSYEQYF.

The rearrangement links TRBV30 to TRBJ1-3; the D is unclear. Trimming removed 4 bases at V and 1 base at J, with 14 bases between. The CDR3 is 15 amino acids. CDR1 is GTSNPN, CDR2 SVGIG, per germline (reference sequence). The CDR3 is CAWTLLAGSGNTIYF. CDR3 bases: TGTGCCTGGACCTTGTTGGCGGGATCTGGAAACACCATATATTTT. Filled out from reference TRBV30 and TRBJ1-3, the complete variable domain reads SQTIHQWPATLVQPVGSPLSLECTVEGTSNPNLYWYRQAAGRGLQLLFYSVGIGQISSEVPQNLSASRPQDRQFILSSKKLLLSDSGFYLCAWTLLAGSGNTIYFGEGSWLTVV.

This clone showed up just a few times. The chain employs TRBV11-3 and TRBJ1-6; D gene ambiguous. CDR1 and CDR2 (germline): SGHNT, YENEEA. With 5 bases removed from V and 0 bases from J, the gap between germline ends came to 8 bases. The CDR3 contains 15 residues. CDR3 coding DNA: TGTGCCAGCAGCCAGGAGGGCTCCTATAATTCACCCCTCCACTTT. Residues: CASSQEGSYNSPLHF.

V gene TRBV4-3 combines with J gene TRBJ1-1; the D gene is possibly TRBD1 (5 bases). The CDR3 loop spans 15 amino acids. Trimming shortened V by 1 base and J by 2 bases, and 11 bases separated the two germline ends. Germline lookup yields CDR1 LGHNA and CDR2 YSLEER. This chain's CDR3 is CASSQAVGGNTEAFF. CDR3 bases: TGCGCCAGCAGCCAAGCGGTGGGGGGTAACACTGAAGCTTTCTTT.

J is TRBJ1-1 and V is TRBV3-1 (or the pseudogene TRBV3-2), with D hard to call. This CDR3 is 13 amino acids long. V lost 4 bases and J 1 base, leaving 7 bases between the germline ends. CDR1 and CDR2 from the germline V gene are LGHDT and YNNKEL (reference sequence). CDR3 region: CASSPAGNTEAFF. DNA of the CDR3: TGTGCCAGCAGCCCCGCGGGGAACACTGAAGCTTTCTTT.

In DNA form, the CDR3 reads TGTGCCAGTAGTATGAGTCCCTTTAGCAATCAGCCCCAGCATTTT. Translated, it gives CASSMSPFSNQPQHF. This chain uses TRBV19 with TRBJ1-5, with no clear D. Germline values: CDR1 LNHDA, CDR2 SQIVND (reference sequence). CDR3 length: 15 residues. Between the trimmed V and J ends, which lost 3 bases and 0 bases, there was a span of 9 bases.

The sample holds a few counts of this clone. In DNA, the CDR3 is TGTGCCAGCAGCCAAGACTTGGCTAGCGGGTTAAACGAGCAGTACTTC. This codes for CASSQDLASGLNEQYF. V gene TRBV3-1 (or the pseudogene TRBV3-2) combines with J gene TRBJ2-7; 8 nucleotides match TRBD2. From germline, CDR1 is LGHDT and CDR2 YNNKEL (reference sequence). V was clipped by 0 bases and J by 5 bases; unmatched bases: 9. This CDR3 has 16 amino acids.

This rearrangement joins TRBV9 to TRBJ1-6; TRBD1 might be the D (5 bases). This CDR3 is built from 13 residues. The germline V and J ends were trimmed by 6 bases and 4 bases, with 8 bases remaining between them. CDR1 is SGDLS and CDR2 is YYNGEE in the germline V gene. The CDR3 region is CASTRGYNSPLHF. CDR3 nucleotide sequence: TGTGCCAGCACCCGGGGGTATAATTCACCCCTCCACTTT.